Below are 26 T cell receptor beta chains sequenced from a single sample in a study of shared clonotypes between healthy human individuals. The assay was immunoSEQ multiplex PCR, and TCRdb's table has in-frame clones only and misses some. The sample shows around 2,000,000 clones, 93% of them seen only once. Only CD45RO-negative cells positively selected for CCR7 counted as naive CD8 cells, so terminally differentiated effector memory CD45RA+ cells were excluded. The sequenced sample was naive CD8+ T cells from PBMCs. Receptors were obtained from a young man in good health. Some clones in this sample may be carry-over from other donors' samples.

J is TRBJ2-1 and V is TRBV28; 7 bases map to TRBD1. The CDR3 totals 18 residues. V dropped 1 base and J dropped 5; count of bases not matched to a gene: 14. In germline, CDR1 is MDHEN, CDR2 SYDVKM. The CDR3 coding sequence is TGTGCCAGCAGTTTATACCGGGGACAGCATCATTCTAACAATGAGCAGTTCTTC. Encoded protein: CASSLYRGQHHSNNEQFF.

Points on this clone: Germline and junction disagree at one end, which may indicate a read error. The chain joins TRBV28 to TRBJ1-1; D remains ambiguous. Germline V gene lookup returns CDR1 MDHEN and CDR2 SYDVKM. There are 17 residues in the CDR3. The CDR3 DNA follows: TGTGCCAGCAGGTTATATTTTTTGAGCAGGACCAACACTGAAGCTTTCTTT. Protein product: CASRLYFLSRTNTEAFF.

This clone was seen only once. The CDR3 here is CASSELRIGGNQPQHF. The CDR3 region has the DNA TGTGCCAGCAGTGAATTGCGTATAGGGGGCAATCAGCCCCAGCATTTT. The rearrangement uses TRBV6-1 and TRBJ1-5; tentative D call: TRBD1 (5 bases). This CDR3 has 16 amino acids. Germline-derived CDR1 and CDR2 are MNHNS and SASEGT. Trimming cost V 2 bases and J 2 bases, with 13 bases left between them.

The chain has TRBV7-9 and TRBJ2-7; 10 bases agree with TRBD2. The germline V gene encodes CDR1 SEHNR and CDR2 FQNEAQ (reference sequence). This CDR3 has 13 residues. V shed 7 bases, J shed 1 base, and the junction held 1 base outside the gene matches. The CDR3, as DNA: TGTGCCAGCACTAGCGGGAGATCCTACGAGCAGTACTTC. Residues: CASTSGRSYEQYF.

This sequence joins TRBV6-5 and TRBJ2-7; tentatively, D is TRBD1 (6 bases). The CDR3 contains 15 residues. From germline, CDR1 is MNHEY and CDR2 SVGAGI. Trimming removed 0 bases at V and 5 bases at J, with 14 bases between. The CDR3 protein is CASSYSEGDRNEQYF. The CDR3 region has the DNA TGTGCCAGCAGTTACTCCGAGGGGGATAGGAACGAGCAGTACTTC.

CDR3 amino acids: CASSVVGVTEAFF. The CDR3, as DNA: TGTGCCAGCAGCGTAGTGGGGGTTACTGAAGCTTTCTTT. The V and J genes are TRBV9 and TRBJ1-1, with a tentative D call TRBD1 (5 bases). Trimming removed 0 bases at V and 5 bases at J, with 8 bases between. Germline assignment: CDR1 SGDLS and CDR2 YYNGEE. The CDR3 consists of 13 residues.

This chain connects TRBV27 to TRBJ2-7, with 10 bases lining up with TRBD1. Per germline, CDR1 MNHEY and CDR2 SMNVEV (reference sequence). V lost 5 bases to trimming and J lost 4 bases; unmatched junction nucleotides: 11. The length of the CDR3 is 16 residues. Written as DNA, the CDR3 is TGTGCCAGCAGTCCGATTTTCGACAGGGGGCTGTACGAGCAGTACTTC. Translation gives CASSPIFDRGLYEQYF.

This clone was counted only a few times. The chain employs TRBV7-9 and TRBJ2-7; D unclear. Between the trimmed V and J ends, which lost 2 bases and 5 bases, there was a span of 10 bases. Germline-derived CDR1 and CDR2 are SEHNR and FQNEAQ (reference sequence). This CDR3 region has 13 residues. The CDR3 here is CASSLPGTHEQYF. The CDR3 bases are TGTGCCAGCAGCTTACCAGGCACACACGAGCAGTACTTC.

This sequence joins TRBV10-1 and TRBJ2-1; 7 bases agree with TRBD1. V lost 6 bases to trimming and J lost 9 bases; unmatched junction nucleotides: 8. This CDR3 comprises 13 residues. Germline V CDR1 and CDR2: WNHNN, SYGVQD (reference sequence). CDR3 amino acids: CASSNTGELEQFF. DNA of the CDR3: TGCGCCAGCAGCAACACAGGGGAACTTGAGCAGTTCTTC.

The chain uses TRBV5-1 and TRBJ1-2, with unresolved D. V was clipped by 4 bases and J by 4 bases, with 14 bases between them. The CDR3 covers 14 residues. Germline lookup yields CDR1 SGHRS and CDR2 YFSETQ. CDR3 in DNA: TGCGCCAGCAGCCCCCTACAGTTATCCTATGGCTACACCTTC. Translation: CASSPLQLSYGYTF.

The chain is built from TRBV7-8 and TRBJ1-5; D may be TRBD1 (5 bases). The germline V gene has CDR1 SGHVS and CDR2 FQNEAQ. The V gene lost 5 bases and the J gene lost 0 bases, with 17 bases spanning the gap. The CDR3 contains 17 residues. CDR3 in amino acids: CASSRISGTDSNQPQHF. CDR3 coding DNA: TGTGCCAGCAGCCGCATATCCGGGACGGATAGCAATCAGCCCCAGCATTTT.

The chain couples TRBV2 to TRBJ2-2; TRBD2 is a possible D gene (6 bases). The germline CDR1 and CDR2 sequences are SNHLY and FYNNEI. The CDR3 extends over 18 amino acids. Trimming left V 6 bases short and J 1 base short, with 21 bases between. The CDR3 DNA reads TGTGCCAGCAGGTTCCGCTCCGGTGCTAGCGAGAACACCGGGGAGCTGTTTTTT. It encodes CASRFRSGASENTGELFF.

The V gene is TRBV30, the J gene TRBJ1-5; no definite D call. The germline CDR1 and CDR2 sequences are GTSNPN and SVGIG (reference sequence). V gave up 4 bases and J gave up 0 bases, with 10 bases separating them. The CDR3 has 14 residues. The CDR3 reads CAWMEKNSNQPQHF. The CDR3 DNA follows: TGTGCCTGGATGGAGAAAAATAGCAATCAGCCCCAGCATTTT.

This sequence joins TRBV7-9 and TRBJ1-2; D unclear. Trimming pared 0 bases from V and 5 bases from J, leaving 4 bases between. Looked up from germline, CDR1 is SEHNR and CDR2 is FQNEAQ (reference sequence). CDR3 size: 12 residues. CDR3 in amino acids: CASSLAGYGYTF. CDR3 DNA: TGTGCCAGCAGCTTAGCGGGGTATGGCTACACCTTC.

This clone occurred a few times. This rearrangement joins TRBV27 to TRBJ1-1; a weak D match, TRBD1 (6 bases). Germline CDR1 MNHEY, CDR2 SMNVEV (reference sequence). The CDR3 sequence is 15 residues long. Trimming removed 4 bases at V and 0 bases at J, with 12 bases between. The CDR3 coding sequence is TGTGCCAGCAGTTCTCGACAGGACATGAACACTGAAGCTTTCTTT. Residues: CASSSRQDMNTEAFF.

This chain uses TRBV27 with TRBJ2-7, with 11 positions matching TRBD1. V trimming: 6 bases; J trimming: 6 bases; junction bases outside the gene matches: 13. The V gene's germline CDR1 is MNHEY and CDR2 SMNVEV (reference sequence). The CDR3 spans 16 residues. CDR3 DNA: TGTGCCAGCAGCCGGGGCCCCGGGACAGGGGGAGTCGAGCAGTACTTC. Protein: CASSRGPGTGGVEQYF.

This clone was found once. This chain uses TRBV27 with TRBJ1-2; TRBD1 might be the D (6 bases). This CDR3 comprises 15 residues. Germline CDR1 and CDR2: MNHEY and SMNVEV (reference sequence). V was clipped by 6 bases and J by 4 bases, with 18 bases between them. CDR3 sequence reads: CASSPGAETFYGYTF. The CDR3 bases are TGTGCCAGCAGCCCGGGGGCAGAAACGTTCTATGGCTACACCTTC.

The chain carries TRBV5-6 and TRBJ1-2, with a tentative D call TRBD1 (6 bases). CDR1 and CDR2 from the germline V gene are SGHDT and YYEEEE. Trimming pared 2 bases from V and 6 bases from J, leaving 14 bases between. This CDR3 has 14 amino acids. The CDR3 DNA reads TGTGCCAGCAGCTTTGGCCAGGGGTCGCATGGCTACACCTTC. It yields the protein CASSFGQGSHGYTF. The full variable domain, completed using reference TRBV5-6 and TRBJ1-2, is DAGVTQSPTHLIKTRGQQVTLRCSPKSGHDTVSWYQQALGQGPQFIFQYYEEEERQRGNFPDRFSGHQFPNYSSELNVNALLLGDSALYLCASSFGQGSHGYTFGSGTRLTVV.

The CDR3 loop reads CASSLHSGGASNQPQHF. The CDR3, as DNA: TGTGCCAGCAGTTTACACTCTGGAGGGGCAAGCAATCAGCCCCAGCATTTT. This chain links TRBV28 with TRBJ1-5, with a tentative D call TRBD1 (5 bases). The CDR3 loop spans 17 amino acids. Deletions cut 2 bases from V and 1 base from J, with 15 bases between. Germline CDR1 and CDR2: MDHEN and SYDVKM. The entire variable domain, with the rest obtained from reference TRBV28 and TRBJ1-5, is as follows: DVKVTQSSRYLVKRTGEKVFLECVQDMDHENMFWYRQDPGLGLRLIYFSYDVKMKEKGDIPEGYSVSREKKERFSLILESASTNQTSMYLCASSLHSGGASNQPQHFGDGTRLSIL.

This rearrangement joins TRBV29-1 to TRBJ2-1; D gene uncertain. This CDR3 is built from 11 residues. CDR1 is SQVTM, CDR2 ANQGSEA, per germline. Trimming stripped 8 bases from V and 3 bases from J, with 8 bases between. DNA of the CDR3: TGCAGCCTCCGGGTCTACAATGAGCAGTTCTTC. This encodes CSLRVYNEQFF.

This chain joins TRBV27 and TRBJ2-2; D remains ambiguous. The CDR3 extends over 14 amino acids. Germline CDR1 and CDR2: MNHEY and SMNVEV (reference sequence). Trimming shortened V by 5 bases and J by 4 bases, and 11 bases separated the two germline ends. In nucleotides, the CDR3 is TGTGCCAGCAGTGAGGACGGATTCACCGGGGAGCTGTTTTTT. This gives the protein CASSEDGFTGELFF.

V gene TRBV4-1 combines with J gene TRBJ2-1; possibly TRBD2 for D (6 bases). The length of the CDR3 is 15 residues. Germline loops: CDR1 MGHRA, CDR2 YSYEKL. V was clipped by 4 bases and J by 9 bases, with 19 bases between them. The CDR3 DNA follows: TGCGCCAGCAGCCTTAGAAGTAGCGGCATAGGTGAGCAGTTCTTC. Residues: CASSLRSSGIGEQFF.

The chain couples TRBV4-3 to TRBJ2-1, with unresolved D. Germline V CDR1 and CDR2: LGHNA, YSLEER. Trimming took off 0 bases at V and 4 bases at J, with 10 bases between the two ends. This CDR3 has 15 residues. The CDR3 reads CASSQDWPIYNEQFF. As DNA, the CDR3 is TGCGCCAGCAGCCAAGATTGGCCTATTTACAATGAGCAGTTCTTC.

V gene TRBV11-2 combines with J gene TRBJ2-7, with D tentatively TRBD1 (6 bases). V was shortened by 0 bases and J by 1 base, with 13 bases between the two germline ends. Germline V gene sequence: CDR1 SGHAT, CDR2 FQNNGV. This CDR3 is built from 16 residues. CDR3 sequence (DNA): TGTGCCAGCAGCTTAGATCTAGGGACACAATCCTACGAGCAGTACTTC. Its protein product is CASSLDLGTQSYEQYF.

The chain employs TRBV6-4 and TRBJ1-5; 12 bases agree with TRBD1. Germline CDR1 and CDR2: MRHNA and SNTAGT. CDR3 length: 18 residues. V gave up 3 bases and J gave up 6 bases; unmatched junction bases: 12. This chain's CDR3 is CASSEERDRGRGVQPQHF. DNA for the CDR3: TGTGCCAGCAGTGAAGAGAGGGACAGGGGGCGCGGGGTTCAGCCCCAGCATTTT.

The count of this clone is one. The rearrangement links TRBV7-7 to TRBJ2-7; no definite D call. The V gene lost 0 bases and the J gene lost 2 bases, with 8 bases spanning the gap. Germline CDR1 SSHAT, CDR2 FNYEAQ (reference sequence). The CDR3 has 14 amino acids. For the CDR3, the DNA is TGTGCCAGCAGCTTAGCCAGTGGTCCCTACGAGCAGTACTTC. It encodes CASSLASGPYEQYF.